In its sample, the clone carrying this T cell receptor (beta chain) was seen a few times. The antigen is undetermined. Using RNA transcripts as the source, TCR beta CDR3 regions were amplified. RT-PCR in the first round (using the HTBI primer set) targeted the TCR CDR3. TCRdb processed the multiplex PCR reads anew with MiXCR; each CDR3 protein has one entry. This table holds 480,000 or so distinct CDR3 sequences, approximately 14% found once. This CDR3 has 15 residues. V dropped 5 bases and J dropped 1; count of bases not matched to a gene: 5. Germline lookup yields CDR1 SGHAT and CDR2 FQNNGV. These data originate in a study of T cells in Graves' hyperthyroidism and ophthalmopathy. When ophthalmopathy did not progress within 18 months, Graves' hyperthyroidism was considered stable. Hyperthyroidism was newly diagnosed in patients aged 18 to 65 (duration under 2 months). Fresh 10 ml peripheral blood yielded PBMCs.

Study findings and constraints: In blood, most of the thyroid clonotypes expanded above 0.001 were also present.

The sequenced sample was blood. This clonotype was obtained from a woman under 30 with Graves' hyperthyroidism. The V call is TRBV11-2, the J call TRBJ1-5, with TRBD1 identical over 7 bases. The CDR3: CASSKQGTSNQPQHF. Here the CDR3 DNA reads TGTGCCAGCAGCAAACAGGGGACCAGCAATCAGCCCCAGCATTTT.